In its sample, the clone carrying this T cell receptor beta chain was seen many times. Its antigen is not identified. The TCR beta library used iRepertoire HTBI primers with Arm-PCR amplification of CDR3. TCRdb reprocessed the multiplex PCR reads via MiXCR and lists one record per CDR3 protein. Found here are about 470,000 distinct CDR3 sequences, roughly 20% of them singletons; the top ten hold 7.8%. The CDR3 sequence is 12 residues long. V lost 2 bases, J lost 6 bases, and 10 bases lay in between. Germline lookup yields CDR1 DFQATT and CDR2 SNEGSKA (reference sequence). The time point denotes: persistent/refractory GD, antithyroid drugs over 5 years with positive TRAb. From PBMCs, RNA was extracted and then used to make the TCR library. The EDTA tubes were filled with approximately 10 milliliters of drawn peripheral blood. The sample comes from a study of regulatory T cells in long-lasting Graves disease. Broader study findings: Blood alone, not thyroid tissue, was studied.

The starting material was peripheral blood mononuclear cells (PBMCs), obtained when the disease was refractory, from a patient treated with antithyroid drugs. The chain uses TRBV20-1 and TRBJ1-2; D is uncertain. This TCR was sampled from a female donor with Graves disease. DNA of the CDR3: TGCAGTGCTAGATCGGGGAAGGATGGCTACACCTTC. It yields the protein CSARSGKDGYTF.